This T cell receptor (beta chain) came from a study of cytomegalovirus exposure and HLA in healthy donors. Findings and caveats of the study: Accurate HLA-A and HLA-B prediction from TCR beta sequences was reported for most subjects. Sequencing depth across donors, presence/absence analyses assumed, was roughly uniform. The study had only CMV serostatus as immune exposure information. An analysis that came later showed most CMV-associated TCR beta chains appearing HLA-restricted.

Of note for this clone: The antigen remains undetermined.

Primers for the PCR totalled 60 Vbeta and 13 Jbeta. Produced via immunoSEQ multiplex PCR; TCRdb's table is partial and in-frame only. Found here are about 140,000 clones, around 80% of them singletons; the top ten hold 3.3%. The CDR3 sequence is 14 residues long. Germline values: CDR1 KGHSH, CDR2 LQKENI. V was clipped by 0 bases and J by 0 bases, with 5 bases between them. V gene TRBV18 combines with J gene TRBJ1-2, with D hard to call. The sequenced sample was PBMCs. The source is a man aged 35 to 55 in good health and CMV-seronegative. Here the CDR3 DNA reads TGTGCCAGCTCACCACCGACAACTAACTATGGCTACACCTTC. This encodes CASSPPTTNYGYTF.